This TCR beta chain was sequenced for a study of cytomegalovirus exposure and HLA in healthy donors (dated by TCRdb to about 2017). With respect to the entire study: In an earlier analysis of 587 of the donors, under 300 Gb of sequence data and 117 million unique TCR beta sequences from about 190 million T cells were reported. Approximately 310 gigabases of sequencing data and tens of millions of unique TCR sequences were included in an early release covering about 700 HLA-typed donors. Of the 350 to 450 genotyped donors, 81% fell in the genetic ancestry cluster associated with self-reported Caucasian donors. The study aimed to test whether cataloging public T cell receptors could reveal signatures of past pathogen exposure. Using immunosequencing, the study profiled T cell repertoires from 666 subjects and related those repertoires to cytomegalovirus serostatus. Besides the first cohort of some 670 subjects, a separate validation cohort made up of roughly 130 different subjects was used. To predict cytomegalovirus infection status, the study brought together high-throughput TCR immunosequencing, statistical association of individual TCRs with disease status, and machine learning. To study patterns of TCR occurrence, a later analysis re-analyzed previously published TCR beta repertoires from 700 or so donors and added high-resolution HLA genotyping. In the later analysis, no new phenotypic data were used to find candidate immune exposures; instead, reliance was placed on TCR beta sequences and their occurrence across donors. To decide whether each TCR beta V gene segment behaved as functional or pseudogenic, an earlier analysis of approximately 590 of the donors relied on high-throughput TCR beta sequencing. Donor age, sex, ethnicity and CMV serostatus were compiled together with the repertoire data. Genome-wide SNP genotypes for about 60% of the roughly 670 donors were used in a later genetic analysis, which treated that subset as a discovery cohort. Every repertoire in the discovery cohort had been generated on one and the same sequencing platform. Class I and class II HLA loci were covered by the typing at four-digit resolution. The number of typed donors differed by locus: about 620-630 for A, B, C, DRB1 and DQB1; 522 for DQA1; some 610 for DPA1; and some 430 for DPB1. Roughly five DR-DQ haplotypes were handled as single units for association and clustering because linkage in the cohort was strong. Among some 400 genotyped donors of the cohort, an average of roughly 240,000 unique TCR beta nucleotide sequences were sequenced per donor, roughly 18% of them non-productive.

Deletion took 4 bases off V and 0 bases off J, with a span of 16 bases between the germline ends. In the germline V gene, CDR1 corresponds to SGHRS and CDR2 to YFSETQ. The cysteine opens and the phenylalanine closes a CDR3 of 16 amino acids. CDR3 DNA is the only sequence kept; it has 48 bases, read in frame from the first base. Remarks on this clone: The antigen it recognizes is unknown.

The cohort was made up of approximately 670 healthy bone marrow donors. All cohort members were sampled while nominally healthy, although unrecorded immune exposures were likely present. The donor tested CMV seronegative and was one of the 352 seronegative cohort members. A peripheral blood sample was collected from each donor, and TCR beta sequencing was performed on peripheral blood mononuclear cells. Genomic DNA was extracted from the blood cell samples with the Qiagen DNeasy Blood Extraction Kit. The library relied on the immunoSEQ multiplex PCR assay. The multiplex PCR relied on a mix of 60 forward primers for TCR Vbeta segments and 13 reverse primers for TCR Jbeta segments. A multiplex PCR assay on genomic DNA amplified the CDR3 region of rearranged TCR beta genes. Amplified TCR beta libraries were sequenced as 87-base-pair reads on the Illumina HiSeq System. The published analysis was carried out like this. Across the roughly 600 repertoires, a later analysis counted tens of millions of unique TCR beta chains, 9.5 million to 13 million of which were shared by at least two donors. Raw reads were error-corrected and collapsed into unique sequences with a nearest-neighbor algorithm that merged closely related sequences to remove PCR and sequencing errors. Alignment of CDR3 sequences to IMGT reference sequences was used to assign V, D and J gene segments. For a sequence to be retained, a match of at least six nucleotides was required to both a V gene segment and a J gene segment. Rearrangements were called productive when the CDR3 lacked stop codons and stayed in frame with V and J; all others were non-productive. Following IMGT convention, CDR3 was defined as the stretch from the second conserved V-encoded cysteine to the conserved J-encoded phenylalanine. In an earlier analysis of more than 550 of the donors, sequences lacking an unambiguous match to a single V gene segment were excluded. An earlier analysis of fewer than 650 of the donors classified V segments as functional when productive rearrangements were above 56.7% and as segregating when the standard deviation between donors was above 5%. A statistical classification framework was built to diagnose cytomegalovirus status from the catalog of TCR beta chain sequences. A later analysis assigned V and J genes by comparing TCR nucleotide sequences with IMGT/GENE-DB human TR gene sequences. A later analysis assigned CDR3 sequences and most-parsimonious VDJ recombination scenarios with the TCRdist pipeline. In a later analysis, each TCR beta chain was defined by its CDR3 amino acid sequence together with its V-gene family, and reads lacking a unique V-gene family were excluded. As a way to deal with suspected cross-contamination and a sequencing artifact, a later analysis dropped 640 or so nucleotide sequences that were highly shared and had low generation probability. In a later analysis, a clonal expansion index was calculated for each public chain from normalized within-repertoire ranks of inferred template counts. In a later analysis, generation probabilities were computed with a VDJ recombination model fitted to out-of-frame rearrangements, and the resulting probabilities were checked against IGoR. Hypergeometric tests were used in a later analysis to score TCR-TCR, TCR-HLA and TCR-CMV co-occurrence, with a repertoire-size bias correction applied to the TCR pairs. In a later analysis, false discovery rates were estimated by permuting HLA or CMV assignments 20 times. In a later analysis, co-occurring TCRs were grouped using DBSCAN, and TCRdist sequence similarity was added for clustering within HLA-allele-positive subsets. Repertoires with fewer than 30,000 or more than 120,000 public chains were left out of co-occurrence clustering, as were five repertoires with anomalous nucleotide sharing. In TCRdb, the immuneACCESS table is reduced to in-frame sequences with V and J assigned. These tables do not hold every clone; where another copy was compared, an unresolved V gene accounts for under half, and the others remain unexplained. V and J calls and clone size are copied from that table; D and trimming were computed from the DNA. This sample's table has entries for 150,000 to 200,000 clones. Over 1% of the sample lies in the top ten.

Overall study results and their limits: Linkage disequilibrium might explain the correlated functional status among segregating V segments, but an unknown experimental factor could not be excluded. Compared with the approximately 710-donor mean, donors in an Asian-associated ancestry cluster had fewer N-insertions in productive TCRs, according to a later genetic analysis. In vitro tests confirmed that three of the cytomegalovirus-associated TCR beta chains recognize cytomegalovirus antigens. Some IMGT-functional V segments, including TRBV6-2 and TRBV6-3, could not be distinguished by the 87-base-pair reads and were therefore excluded. In a later analysis, some 17,000 TCR beta sequences were associated with specific HLA alleles at a false discovery rate of 0.05. An association between a missense DCLRE1C variant and V-gene and J-gene trimming of TCR beta chains was found in a later genetic analysis and replicated in an independent cohort. Cytomegalovirus status was reported to be diagnosed by the classifier with high specificity and sensitivity in both the original and validation cohorts. In the study, some 160 TCR beta chains were listed as associated with cytomegalovirus. Compared with equally common non-associated chains, HLA-associated TCR beta chains in a later analysis were more clonally expanded and had lower generation probabilities. Roughly uniform sequencing depth across donors was assumed in presence/absence analyses, although this assumption may not hold. A further reported finding was that TCR beta sequences accurately predicted the HLA-A and HLA-B alleles for most subjects in the first cohort. Most TCR sequences were observed very rarely across donors, whereas some public TCRs were present in many individuals. A later analysis found that most CMV-associated TCR beta chains appeared HLA-restricted, with HLA associations seemingly driven largely by CMV exposure. A later analysis found that TCR association rates varied across HLA loci, with DRB1 alleles showing the most associated TCRs and HLA-C alleles the fewest. Strong co-occurrence of HLA alleles, especially DR and DQ, made assigning TCR associations to individual alleles difficult. Because counts were too low, about 17 rarely observed V segments, including chromosome 9 orphons, were excluded from the earlier analysis of 587 of the donors. A cluster of highly shared sequence variants was judged likely to represent a technical artifact of the sequencing pipeline. CMV serostatus was the only immune exposure information available for the cohort. The authors suggested that the approach could potentially be extended to other disease states and immunological phenotypes. In an earlier analysis of more than 450 of the donors, most TCR beta V segments were observed in productive rearrangements about 90% or about 30% of the time, broadly matching IMGT annotations. Several of the top co-occurrence clusters appeared to be linked to parvovirus B19, influenza, CMV and Epstein-Barr virus, according to a later analysis. The cohort was sequenced for TCR beta chains only, and without alpha or paired-chain data the features that could be detected were limited. Because HLA typing was unavailable for some donors at each locus, only the typed subset was used in association tests.

Here the chain combines TRBV5-1 and TRBJ1-2, with the D gene not confidently named. The TCR comes from a woman in her sixties in good health and CMV-seronegative. Sequencing was done on a sample of PBMCs. The CDR3 loop reads CASSVGGRPTNYGYTF. The nucleotides read TGCGCCAGCAGCGTTGGCGGCCGGCCAACTAACTATGGCTACACCTTC.